The clone carrying this T cell receptor beta chain was counted between two and nine times. The antigen remains undetermined. Semi-nested PCR with Nested Universal Primer A followed constant-region reverse priming of full-length variable regions. TCRdb reanalysed the 5' RACE reads using MiXCR and keeps one entry per CDR3 protein. This sample has nearly 55,000 distinct CDR3 sequences; about 25% occur once, and the top ten carry 2.5% to 3.5%. Study observations and caveats: Tumor Treg TCRs overlapped most with tumor naive CD4+ cells. Larger-cohort validation covered only one TCR beta V-J rearrangement. Tumor memory CD4+ T cell TCR gene usage clustered with blood and lymph node memory CD4+ cells and lymph node naive CD4+ cells.

The clonotype originates from a female donor with breast cancer. The sequencing sample was made of tumor-infiltrating naive CD4+ T cells sorted from the breast tumor. Subset of the sample: naive CD4+ T cells, CD4+CD45RA+CD25-.

The CDR3 bases are TGCAGTGCCCCCAAGGGGGGGCCCGCCTACGAGCAGTACTTC. It specifies CSAPKGGPAYEQYF. The chain carries TRBV20-1 and TRBJ2-7, with TRBD2 as a possible D gene (7 bases). This CDR3 is built from 14 residues. Germline CDR1 DFQATT, CDR2 SNEGSKA (reference sequence). V was cut by 6 bases and J by 2 bases, with 17 bases left in between.